The source of this T cell receptor beta chain is a study of control samples from healthy donors and cancer patients. Generated by immunoSEQ multiplex PCR, the TCRdb table keeps only in-frame clones and is missing some. There are tens of thousands of clones in the sample; roughly 82% occur only once, and around 2.8% lies in the top ten. The TCR was taken from a woman aged 45-65 years with lung cancer. Sequencing was done on a sample of PBMCs.

CDR3 in amino acids: CASGQHNSPLHF. The CDR3 DNA follows: TGTGCTAGCGGCCAGCATAATTCACCCCTCCACTTT. The chain has TRBV12-5 and TRBJ1-6; D remains ambiguous. From germline, CDR1 is LGHNT and CDR2 FRNRAP. Deletions cut 9 bases from V and 5 bases from J, with 8 bases between. The CDR3 runs to 12 residues.